This record covers a single T cell receptor (beta chain). Its specificity is unknown. The data were obtained in a study of post-analysis software for immune sequencing data. Whole-study results and caveats: Compared with controls, patients had more of 4 to 6 TRBV segments, including TRBV5-6, TRBV5-1 and TRBV20-1.

Unique molecular identifiers tagged the TCR beta cDNA libraries. TCRdb recomputed calls from the PCR reads with MiXCR, one row per CDR3 protein. The sample has 600,000 to 700,000 distinct CDR3 sequences; 55% to 60% are singletons. The CDR3 length is 13 residues. The germline gives CDR1 MNHEY, CDR2 SVGEGT. V was cut by 8 bases and J by 3 bases, with 11 bases left in between. Input material: blood. The sequence was collected from a girl aged 2-10 years with multiple sclerosis. The genes are TRBV6-2 or TRBV6-3 and TRBJ2-1; D is ambiguous. In DNA form, the CDR3 reads TGTGCCAGCGCGACTCCGCTCTACAATGAGCAGTTCTTC. Its protein product is CASATPLYNEQFF.